The present TCR beta chain was sequenced within a study of Graves' ophthalmopathy and Graves' hyperthyroidism. Turning to the study itself: There was a collection of peripheral blood at initial diagnosis, before any treatment.

TCR beta CDR3 regions were amplified from RNA transcripts. First-round RT-PCR used HTBI primers; second-round multiplex PCR followed. TCRdb re-analysed the multiplex PCR reads in MiXCR, keeping a single row per CDR3 protein. The sample yields almost 400,000 distinct CDR3 sequences, about 16% seen once. As diagnostic evidence, clinical symptoms, serum thyroxine, TRAb, thyroid ultrasound and orbital computed tomography were relied upon. The source of this sequence is a woman aged 18-29 years with Graves' ophthalmopathy. The sequenced sample consisted of peripheral blood.

As DNA, the CDR3 is TGTGCCAGCAGTGAAGATATCAGGAACTATGGCTACACCTTC. Translation gives CASSEDIRNYGYTF. The chain couples TRBV6-1 to TRBJ1-2; D is unclear. Germline CDR1 and CDR2: MNHNS and SASEGT. Trimming stripped 1 base from V and 2 bases from J, with 8 bases between. This CDR3 comprises 14 residues.